One T cell receptor (beta chain) is described in this entry. Its antigen is undetermined. This entry is derived from a study of CD8+ T cells in alopecia areata. About the research overall: The drug, tofacitinib, lasted 6 to 18 months, followed by 6 months off drug.

Obtained from alopecia areata patients were lesional scalp punch biopsies along with peripheral blood. T lymphocytes (CD4+ and CD8+) were sorted from PBMCs. Isolated RNA was reverse transcribed into cDNA used as the sequencing template. The protocol was immunoSEQ multiplex PCR, while the TCRdb copy is restricted to in-frame clones and leaves out a portion. Among roughly 150,000 clones listed, 40% to 50% were seen once. Whole-study findings and limits: Sequences from scalp samples also cover resident alphabeta T cells of normal skin.

The TCR was taken from a human donor with alopecia areata. Input material: CD4+ T cells sorted from blood.

The CDR3 protein is CSVSPDSPRDTYEQYF. Written as DNA, the CDR3 is TGCAGCGTTTCACCCGACTCCCCCCGGGACACCTACGAGCAGTACTTC. This chain links TRBV29-1 with TRBJ2-7; D is perhaps TRBD1 (6 bases). This CDR3 spans 16 amino acids. Trimming pared 5 bases from V and 2 bases from J, leaving 22 bases between. Per germline, CDR1 SQVTM and CDR2 ANQGSEA.